The 32 T cell receptor beta chains reported below all come from one sample, sequenced in a study of T cell responses to AZD1222 COVID-19 vaccine. Libraries were prepared by immunoSEQ multiplex PCR; TCRdb keeps only in-frame clonotypes and omits some of them. The table has around 140,000 clones, about nine tenths seen once. The sequencing used peripheral blood, collected on day 0 of AZD1222 vaccination. The origin of the receptors is an adult in good health.

The chain uses TRBV27 and TRBJ2-6, with 10 bases aligning to TRBD1. The V and J ends lost 3 bases and 8 bases, in that order; junction bases with no gene match: 13. This CDR3 contains 18 residues. Germline-derived CDR1 and CDR2 are MNHEY and SMNVEV (reference sequence). CDR3 sequence: CASSFQPWTGGRTNVLTF. The CDR3 DNA sequence: TGTGCCAGCAGTTTCCAACCCTGGACAGGGGGTCGGACCAACGTCCTGACTTTC.

This clone was counted a single time. The rearrangement joins TRBV3-1 (or the pseudogene TRBV3-2) to TRBJ1-6; D is perhaps TRBD1 (5 bases). Germline lookup yields CDR1 LGHDT and CDR2 YNNKEL (reference sequence). CDR3 size: 14 residues. Between the trimmed V and J ends, which lost 3 bases and 10 bases, there was a span of 13 bases. In DNA, the CDR3 is TGTGCCAGCAGCCAGGGACTGTTAGGGTCACCCCTCCACTTT. Encoded protein: CASSQGLLGSPLHF.

Only a few counts were recorded for this clone. The rearrangement uses TRBV7-3 and TRBJ2-3; the D gene could be TRBD1 or TRBD2 (5 bases each). Per the germline V gene, CDR1 is SGHTA and CDR2 is FQGTGA. This CDR3 region has 14 residues. The ends were cut back, 4 bases at V and 2 bases at J, with 10 bases in the middle. CDR3 sequence reads: CASSSGPHTDTQYF. The CDR3 coding sequence is TGTGCCAGCAGCTCGGGACCGCACACAGATACGCAGTATTTT.

The J gene is TRBJ1-2, the V gene TRBV12-3 or TRBV12-4; D is ambiguous. V was trimmed by 4 bases and J by 7 bases, leaving 10 bases between them. The length of the CDR3 is 12 residues. The CDR3 is CASSSRNLGYTF. The CDR3 DNA reads as TGTGCCAGCAGTTCCCGAAACCTTGGCTACACCTTC.

This clone was found once. The rearrangement uses TRBV7-3 and TRBJ2-1; a possible D gene is TRBD1 (6 bases). The CDR3 has 15 residues. Germline CDR1 and CDR2: SGHTA and FQGTGA. Deletions cut 2 bases from V and 5 bases from J, with 13 bases between. The CDR3 DNA reads as TGTGCCAGCAGCTTAGGGGGCAGGGAGAACAATGAGCAGTTCTTC. This translates into CASSLGGRENNEQFF.

The chain links TRBV6-1 to TRBJ1-1; D might be TRBD1 (6 bases). Trimming cost V 2 bases and J 4 bases, with 14 bases left between them. CDR1 and CDR2 from the germline V gene are MNHNS and SASEGT. The CDR3 is 15 residues long. CDR3 loop: CASSEYGGQSTEAFF. The CDR3 DNA sequence: TGTGCCAGCAGTGAATATGGGGGGCAGAGCACTGAAGCTTTCTTT.

This clone was seen a single time. The J gene is TRBJ1-4, the V gene TRBV7-2; the match to TRBD1 covers 8 bases. Germline lookup yields CDR1 SGHTA and CDR2 FQGNSA. The junction had 18 bases not matched to a gene; V was cut back by 5 bases and J by 7 bases. This CDR3 is built from 18 residues. CDR3 in amino acids: CASSPYPFGTGMIEKLFF. For the CDR3, the DNA is TGTGCCAGCAGCCCGTACCCCTTCGGGACAGGAATGATTGAAAAACTGTTTTTT.

The rearrangement uses TRBV7-9 and TRBJ1-1; no clear D. The CDR3 has 14 residues. V was clipped by 5 bases and J by 5 bases, with 15 bases between them. CDR1 is SEHNR, CDR2 FQNEAQ, per germline (reference sequence). This CDR3 reads CASSRRWEGTEAFF. The CDR3 DNA reads TGTGCCAGCAGCCGACGGTGGGAAGGGACTGAAGCTTTCTTT.

This clone was recorded once. The chain couples TRBV19 to TRBJ1-5; TRBD1 matches at 10 bases. V shed 5 bases and J 6 bases; nucleotides not matched to a gene: 7. In germline, CDR1 is LNHDA, CDR2 SQIVND (reference sequence). The CDR3 sequence is 15 residues long. This CDR3 reads CASSFGQGGSQPQHF. In DNA form, the CDR3 reads TGTGCCAGTAGTTTCGGACAGGGGGGATCTCAGCCCCAGCATTTT.

The CDR3 DNA sequence: TGTGCCAGCAGCTCAGGGGGGGTAGAAGCTTTCTTT. Translated, it gives CASSSGGVEAFF. The chain has TRBV13 and TRBJ1-1; 7 nucleotides align to TRBD1. There are 12 residues in the CDR3. Looked up from germline, CDR1 is PRHDT and CDR2 is FYEKMQ (reference sequence). V lost 4 bases, J lost 8 bases, and 4 bases stayed unmatched.

The gene calls are TRBV28 and TRBJ2-4; TRBD2 is a possible D gene (6 bases). The CDR3 runs to 14 residues. Trimming stripped 3 bases from V and 5 bases from J, with 11 bases between. Germline-derived CDR1 and CDR2 are MDHEN and SYDVKM. The CDR3 region is CASSLIGGQNIQYF. DNA of the CDR3: TGTGCCAGCAGTTTGATAGGAGGGCAAAACATTCAGTACTTC. Full variable domain (remainder filled in from reference TRBV28 and TRBJ2-4): DVKVTQSSRYLVKRTGEKVFLECVQDMDHENMFWYRQDPGLGLRLIYFSYDVKMKEKGDIPEGYSVSREKKERFSLILESASTNQTSMYLCASSLIGGQNIQYFGAGTRLSVL.

V is TRBV21-1 and J is TRBJ2-7; the DNA was not compared with TRBD2, the D call given in the table. TRBV21-1 is an annotated pseudogene. The CDR3 has 17 amino acids. The CDR3 loop is CASSFSHSSGGTYEQYF. In DNA, the CDR3 is TGTGCCAGCAGCTTCAGTCACAGTAGCGGGGGTACCTACGAGCAGTACTTC.

The chain has TRBV11-2 and TRBJ2-2, with 14 bases fitting TRBD2. With 1 base clipped from V and 4 bases from J, the junction kept 8 bases outside the gene matches. CDR1 and CDR2 (germline): SGHAT, FQNNGV. The CDR3 is 19 amino acids. The CDR3 DNA reads as TGTGCCAGCAGCTTAGGGGGACTAGCGGGAGTCCTGGCCACCGGGGAGCTGTTTTTT. Encoded protein: CASSLGGLAGVLATGELFF.

The rearrangement links TRBV4-1 to TRBJ1-1; the match to TRBD1 covers 7 bases. The CDR3 contains 14 residues. The V and J ends lost 5 bases and 0 bases, in that order; junction bases with no gene match: 3. Germline V gene lookup returns CDR1 MGHRA and CDR2 YSYEKL. CDR3 amino acids: CASSGDSLNTEAFF. In DNA form, the CDR3 reads TGCGCCAGCAGCGGGGACAGCTTGAACACTGAAGCTTTCTTT.

Only one count was recorded for this clone. The gene calls are TRBV5-1 and TRBJ2-7, with 8 bases aligning to TRBD2. Germline values: CDR1 SGHRS, CDR2 YFSETQ. The length of the CDR3 is 15 residues. The V segment lost 5 bases and the J segment 4 bases; nucleotides outside the gene matches: 11. CDR3 sequence reads: CASSYDDGRGYEQYF. For the CDR3, the DNA is TGCGCCAGCAGTTACGACGACGGGAGGGGTTACGAGCAGTACTTC.

This sequence joins TRBV9 and TRBJ1-5; 7 positions match TRBD1. The germline V gene has CDR1 SGDLS and CDR2 YYNGEE. The CDR3 is made up of 14 amino acids. V trimming: 4 bases; J trimming: 0 bases; junction bases outside the gene matches: 1. As DNA, the CDR3 is TGTGCCAGCAGCCGGGACAGTAGCAATCAGCCCCAGCATTTT. This translates into CASSRDSSNQPQHF.

The chain uses TRBV4-1 and TRBJ2-1; possibly TRBD2 for D (6 bases). The ends were cut back, 1 base at V and 0 bases at J, with 22 bases in the middle. Germline V lookup: CDR1 MGHRA, CDR2 YSYEKL. This CDR3 has 20 residues. The CDR3 bases are TGCGCCAGCAGCCAAGTTTTCCGCCTAGCGCAACCTCCCTCCTACAATGAGCAGTTCTTC. Translating it yields CASSQVFRLAQPPSYNEQFF.

The CDR3 DNA follows: TGCGCCAGCAGCCAAGAAAGCCGTGCGGGCGGGTGGCCCTATGGCTACACCTTC. It yields the protein CASSQESRAGGWPYGYTF. The V gene is TRBV4-1, the J gene TRBJ1-2; D is unresolved. Germline values: CDR1 MGHRA, CDR2 YSYEKL. The CDR3 is 18 residues long. Trimming removed 0 bases at V and 4 bases at J, with 21 bases between.

The chain joins TRBV18 to TRBJ1-5; TRBD1 is a possible D gene (6 bases). Germline V gene lookup returns CDR1 KGHSH and CDR2 LQKENI. The CDR3 has 17 residues. V gave up 6 bases and J gave up 4 bases, with 22 bases separating them. CDR3 DNA: TGTGCCAGCTCTGCTAGGGGGAGTACCCTACTGAATCAGCCCCAGCATTTT. It encodes CASSARGSTLLNQPQHF.

The chain carries TRBV28 and TRBJ2-7, with 8 bases lining up with TRBD2. Germline V gene lookup returns CDR1 MDHEN and CDR2 SYDVKM. The CDR3 is 12 residues long. V was clipped by 6 bases and J by 4 bases; unmatched bases: 2. The CDR3, as DNA: TGTGCCAGCAGCGGACTAGCATACGAGCAGTACTTC. This translates into CASSGLAYEQYF. The full variable domain, completed using reference TRBV28 and TRBJ2-7, is DVKVTQSSRYLVKRTGEKVFLECVQDMDHENMFWYRQDPGLGLRLIYFSYDVKMKEKGDIPEGYSVSREKKERFSLILESASTNQTSMYLCASSGLAYEQYFGPGTRLTVT.

The chain recombines TRBV10-1 with TRBJ2-3; D possibly corresponds to TRBD2 (5 bases). V was clipped by 2 bases and J by 6 bases, with 12 bases between them. The germline CDR1 and CDR2 sequences are WNHNN and SYGVQD (reference sequence). The CDR3 is made up of 14 amino acids. The CDR3 sequence: CASSEVGLGDTQYF. CDR3 nucleotide sequence: TGCGCCAGCAGTGAGGTCGGACTGGGGGATACGCAGTATTTT.

The chain couples TRBV9 to TRBJ2-7; D is possibly TRBD2 (5 bases). V gave up 4 bases and J gave up 6 bases, with 14 bases separating them. The CDR3 is made up of 13 amino acids. CDR1 and CDR2 (germline): SGDLS, YYNGEE. CDR3 coding DNA: TGTGCCAGCAGCCCGCGGGCTATCTCCGAGCAGTACTTC. This encodes CASSPRAISEQYF.

The rearrangement links TRBV25-1 to TRBJ1-2; 7 bases fit TRBD1. The CDR3 sequence is 15 residues long. Germline assignment: CDR1 MGHDK and CDR2 SYGVNS. V shed 4 bases and J 4 bases; nucleotides not matched to a gene: 9. The CDR3 coding sequence is TGTGCCAGCAGTGCCTTGGGGACAGCATTCTATGGCTACACCTTC. This sequence encodes CASSALGTAFYGYTF.

V and J are TRBV3-1 (or the pseudogene TRBV3-2) and TRBJ2-1, with D possibly being TRBD1 or TRBD2 (5 bases each). Germline lookup yields CDR1 LGHDT and CDR2 YNNKEL (reference sequence). V dropped 2 bases and J dropped 4 bases, with 15 bases sitting between them. The CDR3 runs 16 residues. CDR3 coding DNA: TGTGCCAGCAGCCAATTTCCCGGGACGGATTACAATGAGCAGTTCTTC. Its translation is CASSQFPGTDYNEQFF.

The chain links TRBV6-1 to TRBJ2-3, with 9 bases lining up with TRBD1. Germline V gene data show CDR1 as MNHNS and CDR2 as SASEGT. This CDR3 is 16 amino acids long. Trimming at V came to 3 bases and at J to 2 bases, leaving 6 bases not matched to a gene. The CDR3 DNA reads as TGTGCCAGCAGTGAGGGTAACAGGGGGCACACAGATACGCAGTATTTT. It codes for CASSEGNRGHTDTQYF.

This clone was picked up one time. V usage is TRBV5-1 and J usage is TRBJ2-2; 10 bases are shared with TRBD2. Germline assignment: CDR1 SGHRS and CDR2 YFSETQ. The CDR3 covers 17 residues. Trimming cost V 2 bases and J 6 bases; bases outside gene matches: 10. The CDR3 loop is CASSFKRRAGGSGELFF. In DNA, the CDR3 is TGCGCCAGCAGCTTTAAAAGAAGAGCGGGAGGGTCCGGGGAGCTGTTTTTT.

V is TRBV11-2 and J is TRBJ2-7; possible D gene TRBD1, 6 bases. Germline assignment: CDR1 SGHAT and CDR2 FQNNGV. The CDR3 has 13 amino acids. The germline V and J ends were trimmed by 3 bases and 3 bases, with 9 bases remaining between them. The CDR3 loop reads CASSLQGRYEQYF. The DNA of the CDR3 is TGTGCCAGCAGCTTGCAGGGGCGCTACGAGCAGTACTTC.

The chain recombines TRBV6-2 or TRBV6-3 with TRBJ1-4; D call uncertain. The CDR3 totals 15 residues. V was shortened by 0 bases and J by 6 bases, with 11 bases between the two germline ends. Germline V CDR1 and CDR2: MNHEY, SVGEGT. The CDR3 region is CASSYSEQVDEKLFF. CDR3 DNA sequence: TGTGCCAGCAGTTACTCGGAGCAGGTCGATGAAAAACTGTTTTTT.

V usage is TRBV5-1 and J usage is TRBJ1-2; 8 bases are a match to TRBD1. With 2 bases clipped from V and 7 bases from J, the junction kept 4 bases outside the gene matches. The CDR3 loop spans 13 amino acids. CDR1 is SGHRS and CDR2 is YFSETQ in the germline V gene. CDR3 sequence: CASSLGTGGGYTF. In DNA, the CDR3 is TGCGCCAGCAGCTTAGGGACAGGCGGTGGCTACACCTTC.

The chain recombines TRBV3-1 (or the pseudogene TRBV3-2) with TRBJ2-4; D perhaps matches TRBD1 (5 bases). The length of the CDR3 is 17 residues. The germline V and J ends were trimmed by 5 bases and 5 bases, with 22 bases remaining between them. Per the germline V gene, CDR1 is LGHDT and CDR2 is YNNKEL (reference sequence). CDR3 DNA: TGTGCCAGCAGCGGGGCACGTCCCATTTGCAAAGAAAACATTCAGTACTTC. It codes for CASSGARPICKENIQYF.

The gene calls are TRBV15 and TRBJ2-7; D not certain. The CDR3 length is 13 residues. V lost 1 base to trimming and J lost 4 bases, with 8 bases between them. CDR1 and CDR2 from the germline V gene are LNHNV and YYDKDF (reference sequence). CDR3 loop: CATSRVSPYEQYF. CDR3 sequence (DNA): TGTGCCACCAGCAGAGTTTCCCCTTACGAGCAGTACTTC.

This chain uses TRBV27 with TRBJ2-3; no reliable D call. Trimming removed 4 bases at V and 2 bases at J, with 1 base between. CDR1 is MNHEY and CDR2 is SMNVEV in the germline V gene (reference sequence). CDR3 length equals 11 residues. The CDR3: CASSSTDTQYF. CDR3 nucleotides: TGTGCCAGCAGTTCCACAGATACGCAGTATTTT.